This passage covers 29 T cell receptor beta chains from one sample sequenced in a study of cytomegalovirus exposure and HLA in healthy donors. Data came from immunoSEQ multiplex PCR; TCRdb stores just in-frame clones and leaves some out. The sample records about 360,000 clones, about nine tenths being singletons. The specimen was PBMCs. The source of these receptors is a woman under 30 in good health and CMV-seronegative.

V usage is TRBV28 and J usage is TRBJ1-5, with D unclear. CDR1 is MDHEN and CDR2 is SYDVKM in the germline V gene. This CDR3 is built from 15 residues. Trimming shortened V by 6 bases and J by 2 bases, and 14 bases separated the two germline ends. CDR3 nucleotide sequence: TGTGCCAGCAGCCACGCGTTATTCGGCAATCAGCCCCAGCATTTT. Translation gives CASSHALFGNQPQHF.

The chain couples TRBV5-1 to TRBJ2-7; 11 bases agree with TRBD2. This CDR3 comprises 15 residues. Looked up from germline, CDR1 is SGHRS and CDR2 is YFSETQ. Trimming cost V 1 base and J 6 bases; bases outside gene matches: 6. The CDR3 DNA reads as TGCGCCAGCAGCTTGAGGGCTAGCGGGGGGTCCGAGCAGTACTTC. This translates into CASSLRASGGSEQYF. The entire variable domain, with the rest obtained from reference TRBV5-1 and TRBJ2-7, is as follows: KAGVTQTPRYLIKTRGQQVTLSCSPISGHRSVSWYQQTPGQGLQFLFEYFSETQRNKGNFPGRFSGRQFSNSRSEMNVSTLELGDSALYLCASSLRASGGSEQYFGPGTRLTVT.

This chain joins TRBV30 and TRBJ2-3; D gene ambiguous. The germline gives CDR1 GTSNPN, CDR2 SVGIG (reference sequence). The CDR3 runs to 16 residues. Trimming pared 0 bases from V and 2 bases from J, leaving 15 bases between. CDR3 protein: CAWSVTRRSFTDTQYF. CDR3 nucleotide sequence: TGTGCCTGGAGTGTGACGAGGCGTTCTTTCACAGATACGCAGTATTTT.

This sequence joins TRBV28 and TRBJ2-7, with 10 nucleotides matching TRBD1. The CDR3 runs to 15 residues. CDR1 is MDHEN, CDR2 SYDVKM, per germline. V dropped 1 base and J dropped 4; count of bases not matched to a gene: 4. CDR3 DNA sequence: TGTGCCAGCAGTTTATTGGGACAGGGGCCTTACGAGCAGTACTTC. It yields the protein CASSLLGQGPYEQYF.

J is TRBJ2-5 and V is TRBV5-1, with 9 bases aligning to TRBD1. Per the germline V gene, CDR1 is SGHRS and CDR2 is YFSETQ. The CDR3 has 14 residues. J gave up 5 bases and V 5 bases, and 7 bases lay outside the gene matches. DNA for the CDR3: TGCGCCAGCAGACTCGGGACAGGGTTCGAGACCCAGTACTTC. This codes for CASRLGTGFETQYF.

The CDR3 sequence is CASSGTGIAVDTQYF. The CDR3 DNA reads as TGTGCCAGCAGCGGGACAGGGATAGCGGTGGATACGCAGTATTTT. The genes are TRBV7-2 and TRBJ2-3, with TRBD1 identical over 9 bases. Losses at the gene ends were 5 bases for V and 6 bases for J; bases not matched to a gene: 9. The germline V gene encodes CDR1 SGHTA and CDR2 FQGNSA. The CDR3 sequence is 15 residues long.

The chain is built from TRBV7-9 and TRBJ2-7; tentatively, D is TRBD2 (6 bases). Germline CDR1 and CDR2: SEHNR and FQNEAQ (reference sequence). CDR3 size: 14 residues. Between the trimmed V and J ends, which lost 7 bases and 5 bases, there was a span of 18 bases. DNA for the CDR3: TGTGCCAGCACCCTGGGACTCCCTCCAAACGAGCAGTACTTC. Translating it yields CASTLGLPPNEQYF.

V and J are TRBV28 and TRBJ2-7; TRBD2 agrees at 11 bases. CDR1 and CDR2 from the germline V gene are MDHEN and SYDVKM. The length of the CDR3 is 17 residues. The V gene end was trimmed by 0 bases and the J gene end by 1 base; junction bases not matched to a gene: 5. Here the CDR3 reads CASSLWTSGILSYEQYF. For the CDR3, the DNA is TGTGCCAGCAGTTTATGGACTAGCGGGATCCTATCCTACGAGCAGTACTTC. The full variable domain, completed using reference TRBV28 and TRBJ2-7, is DVKVTQSSRYLVKRTGEKVFLECVQDMDHENMFWYRQDPGLGLRLIYFSYDVKMKEKGDIPEGYSVSREKKERFSLILESASTNQTSMYLCASSLWTSGILSYEQYFGPGTRLTVT.

This chain uses TRBV6-6 with TRBJ2-5, with a weak D call TRBD2 (5 bases). CDR3 length: 15 amino acids. Per the germline V gene, CDR1 is MNHNY and CDR2 is SVGAGI (reference sequence). The germline V and J ends were trimmed by 0 bases and 5 bases, with 13 bases remaining between them. The DNA for the CDR3 is TGTGCCAGCAGTTACTCGAATAGCGTTCGGGAGACCCAGTACTTC. This codes for CASSYSNSVRETQYF.

This chain connects TRBV5-6 to TRBJ2-3; 9 bases line up with TRBD2. V gave up 1 base and J gave up 2 bases; unmatched junction bases: 2. This CDR3 contains 15 residues. The germline gives CDR1 SGHDT, CDR2 YYEEEE. The CDR3 protein is CASSLLAGDTDTQYF. The CDR3, as DNA: TGTGCCAGCAGCTTGTTAGCGGGAGACACAGATACGCAGTATTTT.

The chain couples TRBV2 to TRBJ1-1; D remains ambiguous. Trimming left V 7 bases short and J 1 base short, with 10 bases between. CDR1 is SNHLY and CDR2 is FYNNEI in the germline V gene. The CDR3 consists of 13 residues. CDR3: CASIHRENTEAFF. CDR3 in DNA: TGTGCCAGCATCCACCGGGAGAACACTGAAGCTTTCTTT.

The chain uses TRBV5-4 and TRBJ2-3, with TRBD2 matching over 10 bases. V shed 4 bases and J 1 base; nucleotides not matched to a gene: 15. There are 19 residues in the CDR3. Germline V lookup: CDR1 SGHNT, CDR2 YYREEE (reference sequence). Here the CDR3 DNA reads TGTGCCAGCAGCCGGGGCGGAGTCAGCGGGGGGGCCCGCACAGATACGCAGTATTTT. The encoded protein is CASSRGGVSGGARTDTQYF.

The count of this clone is one. This sequence joins TRBV7-2 and TRBJ1-2, with 12 bases aligning to TRBD1. Germline V CDR1 and CDR2: SGHTA, FQGNSA. The CDR3 has 18 amino acids. V lost 3 bases and J lost 4; bases outside the gene matches: 12. The chain's CDR3 is CASSFVAGTGGLRYGYTF. DNA of the CDR3: TGTGCCAGCAGCTTCGTAGCTGGGACAGGGGGCCTCCGCTATGGCTACACCTTC.

The chain links TRBV28 to TRBJ2-7, with TRBD1 matching over 9 bases. Germline-derived CDR1 and CDR2 are MDHEN and SYDVKM. V was pared by 5 bases and J by 0 bases, with 8 bases of the junction left unmatched. This CDR3 comprises 16 residues. CDR3 protein: CASSAPGQGSSYEQYF. In DNA, the CDR3 is TGTGCCAGCAGTGCACCGGGACAGGGTAGCTCCTACGAGCAGTACTTC.

V and J are TRBV19 and TRBJ2-2; 7 bases align to TRBD2. J was trimmed by 7 bases and V by 6 bases; bases with no gene match: 11. Germline V CDR1 and CDR2: LNHDA, SQIVND (reference sequence). This CDR3 has 15 amino acids. Here the CDR3 reads CASRGAGVLDGELFF. The CDR3 bases are TGTGCCAGTAGAGGGGCGGGGGTGCTTGACGGGGAGCTGTTTTTT. Variable domain in full (rest from reference TRBV19 and TRBJ2-2): DGGITQSPKYLFRKEGQNVTLSCEQNLNHDAMYWYRQDPGQGLRLIYYSQIVNDFQKGDIAEGYSVSREKKESFPLTVTSAQKNPTAFYLCASRGAGVLDGELFFGEGSRLTVL.

CDR3 DNA sequence: TGTGCCAGCAGCCGGGGACTTCAAGAGACCCAGTACTTC. Amino acids: CASSRGLQETQYF. V is TRBV27 and J is TRBJ2-5, with D possibly TRBD2 on 6 matching bases. Germline V gene lookup returns CDR1 MNHEY and CDR2 SMNVEV (reference sequence). There are 13 residues in the CDR3. V was clipped by 6 bases and J by 2 bases, with 10 bases between them.

The chain links TRBV10-2 to TRBJ2-1; TRBD2 agrees at 10 bases. The CDR3 runs 15 residues. V dropped 3 bases and J dropped 5; count of bases not matched to a gene: 4. Germline-derived CDR1 and CDR2 are WSHSY and SAAADI. CDR3 loop: CASSDQRGGHNEQFF. CDR3 coding DNA: TGCGCCAGCAGTGACCAGCGGGGGGGACACAATGAGCAGTTCTTC.

The chain carries TRBV5-1 and TRBJ2-7; a weak D match, TRBD1 (6 bases). CDR1 and CDR2 from the germline V gene are SGHRS and YFSETQ. This CDR3 contains 15 residues. V lost 4 bases to trimming and J lost 0 bases, with 14 bases between them. CDR3 protein: CASSPGTTHSYEQYF. CDR3 nucleotide sequence: TGCGCCAGCAGCCCGGGGACAACTCACTCCTACGAGCAGTACTTC.

V and J are TRBV2 and TRBJ2-1; 14 bases align to TRBD2. Unmatched junction bases numbered 14, after V lost 4 bases and J lost 15 bases. CDR1 is SNHLY and CDR2 is FYNNEI in the germline V gene. The CDR3 has 16 amino acids. CDR3 in DNA: TGTGCCAGCAGTGGGGGGAAATCCGGGACTAGCGGGAGCCTGTTCTTC. Residues: CASSGGKSGTSGSLFF.

The chain couples TRBV18 to TRBJ2-7; D may be TRBD1 (6 bases). Trimming pared 0 bases from V and 1 base from J, leaving 10 bases between. The CDR3 extends over 15 amino acids. The V gene's germline CDR1 is KGHSH and CDR2 LQKENI. As DNA, the CDR3 is TGTGCCAGCTCACCACCGCAGGGGCGTTCCTACGAGCAGTACTTC. Protein: CASSPPQGRSYEQYF.

The chain employs TRBV4-1 and TRBJ1-4; 8 bases match TRBD1. Germline CDR1 MGHRA, CDR2 YSYEKL. The CDR3 loop spans 16 amino acids. The V and J ends lost 1 base and 6 bases, in that order; junction bases with no gene match: 7. The CDR3 DNA reads as TGCGCCAGCAGCCAAGTTATTACAGGGGGTTATGAAAAACTGTTTTTT. Residues: CASSQVITGGYEKLFF.

The CDR3 loop is CASSYSSESGEAFF. The CDR3 nucleotides read TGTGCCAGCAGTTACTCGAGCGAATCCGGGGAAGCTTTCTTT. This chain joins TRBV6-5 and TRBJ1-1; D not certain. This CDR3 comprises 14 residues. Germline loops: CDR1 MNHEY, CDR2 SVGAGI. Trimming took off 0 bases at V and 8 bases at J, with 13 bases between the two ends.

V is TRBV5-6 and J is TRBJ1-3; D not certain. The germline V gene has CDR1 SGHDT and CDR2 YYEEEE. The ends were cut back, 1 base at V and 0 bases at J, with 20 bases in the middle. The CDR3 is made up of 19 amino acids. The CDR3: CASSLFRRARQSSGNTIYF. The CDR3 DNA reads TGTGCCAGCAGCTTGTTTCGGAGGGCCCGACAAAGCTCTGGAAACACCATATATTTT.

The chain carries TRBV10-1 and TRBJ2-3; TRBD2 matches 10 bases. V dropped 6 bases and J dropped 3; count of bases not matched to a gene: 12. CDR3 size: 17 residues. CDR1 and CDR2 from the germline V gene are WNHNN and SYGVQD (reference sequence). The DNA for the CDR3 is TGCGCCAGCAGCCCCCCGGCTAGCGGGAGTTGTACAGATACGCAGTATTTT. Residues: CASSPPASGSCTDTQYF.

This chain uses TRBV29-1 with TRBJ2-5; TRBD1 is a possible D gene (6 bases). V shed 5 bases and J shed 1 base, with 11 bases lying between them. This CDR3 region has 13 residues. CDR1 and CDR2 (germline): SQVTM, ANQGSEA. For the CDR3, the DNA is TGCAGCGTTCCCCTAGGGGGCCAAGAGACCCAGTACTTC. As protein: CSVPLGGQETQYF.

The V call is TRBV5-6, the J call TRBJ2-1; TRBD2 is a possible D gene (5 bases). V dropped 2 bases and J dropped 1 base, with 13 bases sitting between them. The CDR3 extends over 16 amino acids. Germline V CDR1 and CDR2: SGHDT, YYEEEE. The chain's CDR3 is CASSLFGDRSYNEQFF. For the CDR3, the DNA is TGTGCCAGCAGCTTATTCGGGGATCGGTCCTACAATGAGCAGTTCTTC.

The chain is built from TRBV30 and TRBJ2-5, with TRBD1 identical over 8 bases. The CDR3 extends over 12 amino acids. The germline V gene has CDR1 GTSNPN and CDR2 SVGIG (reference sequence). The V and J ends lost 7 bases and 4 bases, in that order; junction bases with no gene match: 5. CDR3 residues: CASTTGVETQYF. The CDR3, as DNA: TGTGCCTCGACGACAGGGGTAGAGACCCAGTACTTC.

The chain employs TRBV6-1 and TRBJ1-6; no clear D. Germline CDR1 is MNHNS and CDR2 is SASEGT. This CDR3 has 15 residues. The V end lost 2 bases, the J end lost 6 bases, and 11 bases lay between the germline ends. For the CDR3, the DNA is TGTGCCAGCAGTGAACCCCGGGATTTTAATTCACCCCTCCACTTT. It translates to CASSEPRDFNSPLHF.

J is TRBJ2-7 and V is TRBV5-1; 7 positions agree with TRBD1. The J segment lost 5 bases and the V segment lost 0 bases, leaving 5 bases of the junction unmatched. The germline gives CDR1 SGHRS, CDR2 YFSETQ. This CDR3 region has 14 residues. The CDR3 nucleotides read TGCGCCAGCAGCTTGGGACAGGGTGACAACGAGCAGTACTTC. Protein product: CASSLGQGDNEQYF.